One sample yielded the 10 T cell receptor beta chains listed below, sequenced in a study of cytomegalovirus exposure and HLA in healthy donors. It was with 60 Vbeta and 13 Jbeta primers that the PCR ran. Sequencing used immunoSEQ multiplex PCR; TCRdb keeps in-frame clones, though not all of them. Among around 120,000 clones listed, about two thirds were seen once. Input material: PBMCs. The source of these receptors is a human donor in good health.

Notes on this clone: A read error may account for a junction end that differs from germline. The rearrangement joins TRBV7-3 to TRBJ2-5; D possibly corresponds to TRBD2 (5 bases). Germline lookup yields CDR1 SGHTA and CDR2 FQGTGA. The CDR3 has 15 amino acids. Here the CDR3 reads CASSPLPAVGEAQYF. CDR3 DNA: TGTGCCAGCAGCCCCTTGCCCGCGGTGGGAGAGGCCCAGTACTTC.

The V and J genes are TRBV29-1 and TRBJ2-7, with 8 positions matching TRBD2. The CDR3 consists of 13 residues. Germline V gene data show CDR1 as SQVTM and CDR2 as ANQGSEA. V lost 1 base, J lost 4 bases, and 3 bases stayed unmatched. CDR3 in amino acids: CSVEVGRGYEQYF. In nucleotides, the CDR3 is TGCAGCGTTGAAGTCGGGAGGGGGTACGAGCAGTACTTC.

The gene calls are TRBV7-2 and TRBJ1-5; 7 bases map to TRBD1. Germline-derived CDR1 and CDR2 are SGHTA and FQGNSA. The ends lost 0 bases at V and 4 bases at J; junction bases unmatched: 3. The CDR3 loop spans 15 amino acids. The CDR3 loop reads CASSLAAGGNQPQHF. The CDR3 bases are TGTGCCAGCAGCTTAGCGGCAGGGGGAAATCAGCCCCAGCATTTT. The full variable domain, with the rest looked up from reference TRBV7-2 and TRBJ1-5, is GAGVSQSPSNKVTEKGKDVELRCDPISGHTALYWYRQSLGQGLEFLIYFQGNSAPDKSGLPSDRFSAERTGGSVSTLTIQRTQQEDSAVYLCASSLAAGGNQPQHFGDGTRLSIL.

This clone was detected only a few times. The chain uses TRBV29-1 and TRBJ1-5, with 7 bases fitting TRBD1. Germline CDR1 reads SQVTM; CDR2 reads ANQGSEA. CDR3 size: 14 residues. The V gene end was trimmed by 8 bases and the J gene end by 5 bases; junction bases not matched to a gene: 12. CDR3 sequence (DNA): TGCAGCTGCATACTAACAGGGGTGCATCAGCCCCAGCATTTT. This gives the protein CSCILTGVHQPQHF. The full variable domain, in which reference TRBV29-1 and TRBJ1-5 provide the parts outside the CDR3, is SAVISQKPSRDICQRGTSLTIQCQVDSQVTMMFWYRQQPGQSLTLIATANQGSEATYESGFVIDKFPISRPNLTFSTLTVSNMSPEDSSIYLCSCILTGVHQPQHFGDGTRLSIL.

V is TRBV28 and J is TRBJ1-6, with D perhaps matching TRBD1 (6 bases). The ends were cut back, 2 bases at V and 7 bases at J, with 15 bases in the middle. The CDR3 contains 16 residues. The germline V gene encodes CDR1 MDHEN and CDR2 SYDVKM. CDR3 DNA: TGTGCCAGCAGTTTAACCCCCGGGGGGCGAAATTCACCCCTCCACTTT. Its translation: CASSLTPGGRNSPLHF.

V gene TRBV27 combines with J gene TRBJ1-1, with D hard to call. The CDR3 runs 16 residues. V gave up 2 bases and J gave up 0 bases, with 13 bases separating them. Germline CDR1 reads MNHEY; CDR2 reads SMNVEV (reference sequence). CDR3: CASSLRLGRLNTEAFF. The CDR3 DNA sequence: TGTGCCAGCAGTTTACGGTTAGGCAGGTTGAACACTGAAGCTTTCTTT.

The V gene is TRBV28, the J gene TRBJ2-2, with D possibly TRBD2 on 7 matching bases. V dropped 3 bases and J dropped 3 bases, with 14 bases sitting between them. CDR3 size: 16 residues. Germline V gene data show CDR1 as MDHEN and CDR2 as SYDVKM. Written as DNA, the CDR3 is TGTGCCAGCAGTTTTCCTGGGGGGGGCGACACCGGGGAGCTGTTTTTT. It specifies CASSFPGGGDTGELFF.

The rearrangement uses TRBV28 and TRBJ2-5; 10 positions agree with TRBD2. The germline CDR1 and CDR2 sequences are MDHEN and SYDVKM. The CDR3 loop spans 16 amino acids. V gave up 8 bases and J gave up 5 bases; unmatched junction bases: 14. In DNA, the CDR3 is TGTGCCAGCCGTGGGGGGCTAGCGGGAGTCTGGGAGACCCAGTACTTC. Translated: CASRGGLAGVWETQYF.

This clone was seen a single time. This chain connects TRBV10-3 to TRBJ2-1, with 7 bases identical to TRBD1. The CDR3 has 17 amino acids. Unmatched junction bases numbered 5, after V lost 0 bases and J lost 0 bases. Germline lookup yields CDR1 ENHRY and CDR2 SYGVKD. CDR3 nucleotide sequence: TGTGCCATCAGTGAGTCAGGGGGACAGTTCTCCTACAATGAGCAGTTCTTC. As protein: CAISESGGQFSYNEQFF.

This clone was seen more than once but under ten times. The chain links TRBV10-3 to TRBJ2-2, with TRBD1 matching over 7 bases. There are 16 residues in the CDR3. CDR1 ENHRY and CDR2 SYGVKD come from the germline V gene. The V gene end was trimmed by 6 bases and the J gene end by 4 bases; junction bases not matched to a gene: 11. CDR3 in DNA: TGTGCCATCAGCCTCAGACAGGGTCAGGGCACCGGGGAGCTGTTTTTT. Translating gives CAISLRQGQGTGELFF.